These 12 T cell receptor beta chains were all obtained from the same sample, sequenced in a study of blood T cell repertoires in COVID-19. Some clones are missing from TCRdb's copy, which holds only in-frame ones; the method was immunoSEQ multiplex PCR. Of tens of thousands of clones listed, more than 80% are singletons. The specimen was peripheral blood. Receptor source: a man aged 50 or older with active or convalescent COVID-19.

On this clone: The same CDR3 also results from other DNA sequences found in this sample. V is TRBV3-1 (or the pseudogene TRBV3-2) and J is TRBJ2-1; 13 bases are a match to TRBD2. The CDR3 loop spans 15 amino acids. In germline, CDR1 is LGHDT, CDR2 YNNKEL (reference sequence). V dropped 0 bases and J dropped 8; count of bases not matched to a gene: 1. CDR3 sequence: CASSQELAGGDEQFF. The DNA for the CDR3 is TGTGCCAGCAGCCAAGAACTAGCGGGGGGGGATGAGCAGTTCTTC.

V is TRBV27 and J is TRBJ2-7; 9 bases match TRBD1. The CDR3 consists of 15 residues. After removal of 3 bases from V and 3 bases from J, the junction contained 6 bases not matched to a gene. Germline assignment: CDR1 MNHEY and CDR2 SMNVEV (reference sequence). CDR3 residues: CASSFSGQGVYEQYF. CDR3 bases: TGTGCCAGCAGTTTCTCGGGACAGGGTGTCTACGAGCAGTACTTC.

This chain joins TRBV9 and TRBJ2-7; a possible D gene is TRBD1 (5 bases). The germline CDR1 and CDR2 sequences are SGDLS and YYNGEE. The CDR3 is made up of 15 amino acids. Trimming shortened V by 3 bases and J by 6 bases, and 19 bases separated the two germline ends. This CDR3 is CASSADQGRISEQYF. The CDR3 DNA follows: TGTGCCAGCAGCGCAGACCAGGGTCGGATCTCCGAGCAGTACTTC.

This clone has a handful of counts. The rearrangement uses TRBV11-2 and TRBJ2-1; no clear D gene. The length of the CDR3 is 13 residues. The V and J ends lost 5 bases and 8 bases respectively, with 13 bases between them. The germline V gene encodes CDR1 SGHAT and CDR2 FQNNGV. CDR3 DNA: TGTGCCAGCAGCCCCCAACGAGGCCATGAGCAGTTCTTC. Its protein product is CASSPQRGHEQFF.

The CDR3 region is CATSGQGGSYEQYF. DNA of the CDR3: TGTGCCACCAGCGGCCAAGGGGGCTCCTACGAGCAGTACTTC. V gene TRBV15 combines with J gene TRBJ2-7, with D tentatively TRBD1 (6 bases). In germline, CDR1 is LNHNV, CDR2 YYDKDF (reference sequence). V lost 5 bases to trimming and J lost 0 bases, with 11 bases between them. This CDR3 is 14 amino acids long. The full variable domain, in which reference TRBV15 and TRBJ2-7 provide the parts outside the CDR3, is DAMVIQNPRYQVTQFGKPVTLSCSQTLNHNVMYWYQQKSSQAPKLLFHYYDKDFNNEADTPDNFQSRRPNTSFCFLDIRSPGLGDTAMYLCATSGQGGSYEQYFGPGTRLTVT.

The chain couples TRBV7-3 to TRBJ2-2; 9 bases fit TRBD1. The CDR3 spans 15 residues. V lost 0 bases to trimming and J lost 8 bases; unmatched junction nucleotides: 4. Germline V gene lookup returns CDR1 SGHTA and CDR2 FQGTGA. CDR3 sequence: CASSLTGQGVGELFF. The CDR3 bases are TGTGCCAGCAGCTTAACGGGACAGGGTGTAGGGGAGCTGTTTTTT.

This clone was counted a few times. The J gene is TRBJ1-1, the V gene TRBV2; 7 positions match TRBD1. From germline, CDR1 is SNHLY and CDR2 FYNNEI. V lost 6 bases, J lost 4 bases, and 8 bases stayed unmatched. The CDR3 has 14 amino acids. The CDR3: CASRKTGWGTEAFF. CDR3 nucleotides: TGTGCCAGCAGGAAGACAGGGTGGGGCACTGAAGCTTTCTTT. Filled out from reference TRBV2 and TRBJ1-1, the complete variable domain reads EPEVTQTPSHQVTQMGQEVILRCVPISNHLYFYWYRQILGQKVEFLVSFYNNEISEKSEIFDDQFSVERPDGSNFTLKIRSTKLEDSAMYFCASRKTGWGTEAFFGQGTRLTVV.

The genes are TRBV15 and TRBJ2-6, with TRBD1 matching over 10 bases. V lost 0 bases to trimming and J lost 2 bases; unmatched junction nucleotides: 7. CDR3 length: 19 amino acids. In germline, CDR1 is LNHNV, CDR2 YYDKDF (reference sequence). The chain's CDR3 is CATSRDTGTGVAGANVLTF. CDR3 in DNA: TGTGCCACCAGCAGAGATACCGGGACAGGGGTAGCTGGGGCCAACGTCCTGACTTTC.

The rearrangement joins TRBV4-2 to TRBJ1-2; the D is unclear. The CDR3 runs to 13 residues. Looked up from germline, CDR1 is LGHNA and CDR2 is YNFKEQ. With 2 bases removed from V and 3 bases from J, the gap between germline ends came to 7 bases. CDR3 residues: CASSQNGDYGYTF. The CDR3 DNA reads as TGTGCCAGCAGCCAAAATGGAGACTATGGCTACACCTTC.

As regards this clone: Relative to the germline gene, one junction end is altered; a read error may explain this. J is TRBJ1-4 and V is TRBV6-6, with a possible D match to TRBD1 (5 bases). The CDR3 has 13 amino acids. CDR1 MNHNY and CDR2 SVGAGI come from the germline V gene (reference sequence). CDR3 sequence: CASSDRRNENLFF. The CDR3 DNA is TGTGCCAGCAGCGACAGACGAAATGAAAACCTGTTTTTT.

The chain employs TRBV4-1 and TRBJ1-2, with 10 bases matching TRBD1. Losses at the gene ends were 4 bases for V and 2 bases for J; bases not matched to a gene: 7. The CDR3 has 16 amino acids. Germline CDR1 reads MGHRA; CDR2 reads YSYEKL. CDR3 coding DNA: TGCGCCAGCAGCCGCCCGACAGGGGGCTTGAACTATGGCTACACCTTC. Protein: CASSRPTGGLNYGYTF.

This chain joins TRBV2 and TRBJ2-7, with 10 bases lining up with TRBD1. This CDR3 spans 14 amino acids. V shed 4 bases and J 3 bases; nucleotides not matched to a gene: 3. The germline V gene encodes CDR1 SNHLY and CDR2 FYNNEI. The CDR3 region is CASSGWDRGYEQYF. CDR3 nucleotide sequence: TGTGCCAGCAGTGGCTGGGACAGGGGCTACGAGCAGTACTTC. The full variable domain, rest sourced from reference TRBV2 and TRBJ2-7, is EPEVTQTPSHQVTQMGQEVILRCVPISNHLYFYWYRQILGQKVEFLVSFYNNEISEKSEIFDDQFSVERPDGSNFTLKIRSTKLEDSAMYFCASSGWDRGYEQYFGPGTRLTVT.